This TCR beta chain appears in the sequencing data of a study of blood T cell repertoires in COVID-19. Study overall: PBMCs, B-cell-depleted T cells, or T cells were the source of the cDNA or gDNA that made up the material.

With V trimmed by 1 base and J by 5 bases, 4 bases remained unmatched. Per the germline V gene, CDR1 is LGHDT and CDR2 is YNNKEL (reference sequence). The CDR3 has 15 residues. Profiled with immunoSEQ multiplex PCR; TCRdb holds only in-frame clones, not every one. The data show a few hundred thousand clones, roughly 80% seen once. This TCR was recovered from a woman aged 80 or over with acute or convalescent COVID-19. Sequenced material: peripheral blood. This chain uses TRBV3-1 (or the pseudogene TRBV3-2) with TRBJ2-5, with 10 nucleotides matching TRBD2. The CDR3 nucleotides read TGTGCCAGCAGCCAAGGGCTAGCGGGGGAGGAGACCCAGTACTTC. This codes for CASSQGLAGEETQYF.